Listed below are T cell receptor beta chains from one sample, sequenced in a study of T cells in Graves' hyperthyroidism and ophthalmopathy. TCRdb analysed the multiplex PCR reads with MiXCR anew, one entry per CDR3 protein. The sample has a few hundred thousand distinct CDR3 sequences, just under 15% seen once. The sequenced material came from blood. These TCRs come from a woman in her 30s with Graves' hyperthyroidism. The CDR3 runs from the conserved cysteine through the conserved F or W. The order of the fields is J gene, clone size, D gene, V gene, CDR3 DNA, CDR3 protein. D genes are given only for firm matches. Clone size appears in some rows only: once, few, many, or a class for an expanded clone.

TRBJ2-3 many - TRBV28 TGTGCCAGCATCCGCCAGGTCTGGGGAAGCAGCACAGATACGCAGTATTTT CASIRQVWGSSTDTQYF
TRBJ2-1 many - TRBV3-1 TGTGCCAGCAGCCAAGGTTCCCCCTACTACATCTACAATGAGCAGTTCTTC CASSQGSPYYIYNEQFF
TRBJ2-2 many - TRBV28 TGTGCCAGCAGTCAAAAGAACACCGGGGAGCTGTTTTTT CASSQKNTGELFF
TRBJ2-2 many - TRBV28 TGTGCCAGCAGTTTTGTGCTTACCGGGGAGCTGTTTTTT CASSFVLTGELFF
TRBJ2-5 - - TRBV5-4 TGTGCCAGCAGCTTGGAGGGGTTCAGAGAGACCCAGTACTTC CASSLEGFRETQYF
TRBJ2-5 many TRBD2 TRBV5-1 TGCGCCAGCAGCTTGGCTCGTAGGGCTAGCGGACAAGAGACCCAGTACTTC CASSLARRASGQETQYF
TRBJ2-5 few - TRBV13 TGTGCCAGCAGCTTAGAAGGCGGGTACTCCAAGAAGACCCAGTACTTC CASSLEGGYSKKTQYF
TRBJ1-2 - - TRBV6-1 TGTGCCAGCAGTGATGGCGGCAGGCGGAACTATGGCTACACCTTC CASSDGGRRNYGYTF
TRBJ2-2 - - TRBV18 TGTGCCAGCTCACCCTTTGGCGGAACGAACACCGGGGAGCTGTTTTTT CASSPFGGTNTGELFF
TRBJ2-3 many TRBD2 TRBV30 TGTGCCTGGAGCTTACTAGCGGGAAGCACAGATACGCAGTATTTT CAWSLLAGSTDTQYF
TRBJ1-5 - TRBD1 TRBV9 TGTGCCAGCAGCCCAGGCCCAGGACAGGGACAAAATCAGCCCCAGCATTTT CASSPGPGQGQNQPQHF
TRBJ2-7 - TRBD2 TRBV6-1 TGTGCCAGCAGTACCCCGGTCGGACTAGCGGGACCAGTCCACGAGCAGTACTTC CASSTPVGLAGPVHEQYF
TRBJ2-1 few TRBD2 TRBV20-1 TGCAGTGCCCGGTCCGCTAGCGGGAGGGTAGATGAGCAGTTCTTC CSARSASGRVDEQFF
TRBJ2-7 - - TRBV5-1 TGTGCCAGCAGCCAAGATCGAGGGGGAGGGCAGTACTTC CASSQDRGGGQYF
TRBJ2-7 few TRBD2 TRBV6-2/TRBV6-3 TGTGCCAGCAGTTTCTTAGCGGGAGGGCTGGACGAGCAGTACTTC CASSFLAGGLDEQYF
TRBJ1-5 few - TRBV7-2 TGTGCCAGCAGCTTATCCTTCGGACCGAGCAATCAGCCCCAGCATTTT CASSLSFGPSNQPQHF
TRBJ1-4 - - TRBV20-1 TGCAGTGCTCGGTCCCCCGGGGAGGCTAATGAAAAACTGTCTTTT CSARSPGEANEKLSF
TRBJ2-2 many TRBD2 TRBV28 TGTGCCAGCAGTTGGGAGTTTTTGACTAGCGGGAGATATGAGGACGGGGAGCTGTTTTTT CASSWEFLTSGRYEDGELFF
TRBJ1-4 few TRBD1 TRBV5-4 TGTGCCAGCAGCCCAGGGGGTTCAACTAATGAAAAACTGTTTTTT CASSPGGSTNEKLFF
TRBJ2-6 - TRBD2 TRBV30 TGTGCCTGGAGCCGGGGGGGGGGATCCTCTGGGGCCAACGTCCTGACTTTC CAWSRGGGSSGANVLTF
TRBJ2-7 few TRBD2 TRBV5-1 TGCGCCAGCAGCCAGAGGACTAGCGGGAGGGCCGGGAACGAGCAGTACTTC CASSQRTSGRAGNEQYF
TRBJ2-5 - TRBD2 TRBV28 TGTGCCAGCAGCCTCGAGTTCCTAGCGGGAGAGAGAGAGACCCAGTACTTC CASSLEFLAGERETQYF
TRBJ1-2 - - TRBV2 TGTGCCAGCAGTGAAAGCAGGGGCAGGAACTATGGCTACACCTTC CASSESRGRNYGYTF
TRBJ1-2 - - TRBV9 TGTGCCAGCAGCGATGGACGCAACGACAGATATGGCTACACCTTC CASSDGRNDRYGYTF
TRBJ2-1 many - TRBV7-2 TGTGCCAGGCGGGGTATAACCAATGAGCAGTTCTTC CARRGITNEQFF
TRBJ2-7 many TRBD2 TRBV28 TGTGCCAGCAGCCGGACTAGCGGGAGGTACGAGCAGTACTTC CASSRTSGRYEQYF
TRBJ2-5 few - TRBV20-1 TGCAGTGCTAGAGCGATAGAGACCCAGTACTTC CSARAIETQYF
TRBJ2-1 few - TRBV6-5 TGTGCCAGCAGTTACTACCCCTACAATGAGCAGTTCTTC CASSYYPYNEQFF
TRBJ2-6 many - TRBV5-5 TGTGCCAGCAGCTTGGCCGGGACACCATATTCTGGGGCCAACGTCCTGACTTTC CASSLAGTPYSGANVLTF
TRBJ2-2 many - TRBV7-9 TGTGCCAGCAGCTCTCAGGCAGGAAACACCGGGGAGCTGTTTTTT CASSSQAGNTGELFF
TRBJ1-5 many - TRBV3-1 TGTGCCAGCAGCCAAATGGTCGATCAGCCCCAGCATTTT CASSQMVDQPQHF
TRBJ2-3 many - TRBV11-2 TGTGCCAGCAGCTTAGGACAGAAGCGAGGGGATACGCAGTATTTT CASSLGQKRGDTQYF
TRBJ2-5 - - TRBV24-1 TGTGCCACCAGTGACCCCGTTCAGGGGGGAGAGACCCAGTACTTC CATSDPVQGGETQYF
TRBJ2-1 - - TRBV10-3 TGTGCCATCAGTGATACCGGGACAATCGATGAGCAGTTCTTC CAISDTGTIDEQFF
TRBJ2-5 - - TRBV20-1 TGCAGTGCTAGCGAGGGGGGGGGAGAGACCCAGTACTTC CSASEGGGETQYF
TRBJ2-5 few TRBD2 TRBV5-1 TGCGCCAGCAATTCCGGGAGGTGGTGGGAGACCCAGTACTTC CASNSGRWWETQYF
TRBJ2-1 few - TRBV3-1 TGTGCCAGCAGCCAGGGGAAGTACAATGAGCAGTTCTTC CASSQGKYNEQFF
TRBJ2-2 many - TRBV28 TGTGCCAGCAGACCCGGTTGGGGCACGAACACCGGGGAGCTGTTTTTT CASRPGWGTNTGELFF
TRBJ2-5 many - TRBV29-1 TGCAGCGTTGATCAGAGGCAAGAGACCCAGTACTTC CSVDQRQETQYF
TRBJ1-2 - - TRBV9 TGTGCCAGCAGCGTTTACAGTAGCTCTAACTATGGCTACACCTTC CASSVYSSSNYGYTF
TRBJ2-1 - TRBD2 TRBV20-1 TGCAGTGCTTGGTCCCCTAGCGGGGCCTCCTACAATGAGCAGTTCTTC CSAWSPSGASYNEQFF
TRBJ1-1 many - TRBV30 TGTGCCTGGAGCGCTGGGGGCAGGGTGAACACTGAAGCTTTCTTT CAWSAGGRVNTEAFF
TRBJ2-5 many TRBD2 TRBV28 TGTGCCAGCAGTTTAATCGGACTAGCGGGAGGGGGGGAGACCCAGTACTTC CASSLIGLAGGGETQYF
TRBJ1-2 many - TRBV3-1 TGTGCCAGCAGCCAAGAACTGACTACTAGTGGCTACACCTTC CASSQELTTSGYTF
TRBJ1-1 many - TRBV3-1 TGTGCCAGCAGCCAAGAGAGGGTTATTCACACTGAAGCTTTCTTT CASSQERVIHTEAFF
TRBJ2-7 many - TRBV28 TGTGCCAGCAGGGGGGCCTGGGAGCAGTACTTC CASRGAWEQYF
TRBJ2-2 many - TRBV18 TGTGCCAGCTCACCAATGCAAACAGGGACGGCCGGGGAGCTGTTTTTT CASSPMQTGTAGELFF
TRBJ1-1 many - TRBV19 TGTGCCAGTAGTTTGGACGGGGCTTACACTGAAGCTTTCTTT CASSLDGAYTEAFF
TRBJ2-5 many TRBD2 TRBV10-3 TGTGCCATCAGTGATACTAGCGGAGAAGAGACCCAGTACTTC CAISDTSGEETQYF
TRBJ2-2 - - TRBV10-3 TGTGCCGCCAGTGCGGAGTATTCCGGGGAGCTGTTTTTT CAASAEYSGELFF
TRBJ2-7 many TRBD2 TRBV5-5 TGTGCCAGCAGCTCGGGACTAGCCTACGAGCAGTACTTC CASSSGLAYEQYF